The clone carrying this T cell receptor beta chain was seen repeatedly, ten times or more. The data originate from a study of blood T cells in healthy people across ages. The length of the CDR3 is 16 residues. With V trimmed by 5 bases and J by 3 bases, 6 bases remained unmatched. Combining a sample-barcoded 5' primer with a J-beta primer mix, a second PCR ran for about 7 to 12 cycles. TCRdb used MiXCR to reprocess the 5' RACE reads, holding one entry per CDR3 protein. Among fewer than 800,000 distinct CDR3 sequences listed, about 34% were seen once. This chain links TRBV12-3 or TRBV12-4 with TRBJ2-3, with 12 bases matching TRBD1. Material for sequencing was blood. This receptor was obtained from an elderly woman in good health. CDR3 sequence reads: CASSGTGGLSTDTQYF. The CDR3 DNA sequence: TGTGCCAGCAGTGGGACAGGGGGCCTTTCTACAGATACGCAGTATTTT.